This record covers a single TCR beta chain. The source of the sample is a study of blood T cell repertoires in COVID-19. Germline trimming cut 5 bases from V and 5 bases from J; bases unmatched to any gene: 12. Germline V CDR1 and CDR2: SQVTM, ANQGSEA. The CDR3 runs 15 residues. Using immunoSEQ multiplex PCR, the repertoire was profiled, and TCRdb retains in-frame clones only, with some absent. The sample holds 200,000 or so clones, 90% to 95% seen once. The sequencing input was peripheral blood. The chain links TRBV29-1 to TRBJ2-3; 8 positions agree with TRBD1. This receptor was identified in a man aged 60-69 years with COVID-19, enrolled during active disease. This CDR3 is CSVRWGQEVGDTQYF. CDR3 nucleotide sequence: TGCAGCGTTCGATGGGGACAGGAGGTGGGAGATACGCAGTATTTT.